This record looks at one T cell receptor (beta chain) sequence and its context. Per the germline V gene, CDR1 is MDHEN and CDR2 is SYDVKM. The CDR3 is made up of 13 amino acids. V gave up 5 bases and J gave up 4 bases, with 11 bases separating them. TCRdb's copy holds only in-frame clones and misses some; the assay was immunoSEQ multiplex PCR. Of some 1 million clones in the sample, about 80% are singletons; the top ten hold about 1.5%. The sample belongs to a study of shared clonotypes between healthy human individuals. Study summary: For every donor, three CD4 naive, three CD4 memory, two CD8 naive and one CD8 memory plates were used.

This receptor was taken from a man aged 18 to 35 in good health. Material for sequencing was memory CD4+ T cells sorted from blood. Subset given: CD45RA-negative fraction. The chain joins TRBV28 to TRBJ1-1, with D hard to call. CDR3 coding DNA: TGTGCCAGCAGTGGCCCCAGAGTCACTGAAGCTTTCTTT. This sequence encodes CASSGPRVTEAFF.